A single sample gave rise to the 30 T cell receptor beta chains below, sequenced in a study of T cells in severe cutaneous drug reactions. Carbamazepine had induced Stevens-Johnson syndrome or toxic epidermal necrolysis in the sequenced donors. The iRepertoire multiplex PCR system with TCR subtype-specific primers built both bulk and single-cell libraries. TCRdb re-called the multiplex PCR reads; one entry per CDR3 protein, DNA not given. Recorded for this sample: tens of thousands of distinct CDR3 sequences. Source material: PBMCs. All receptors come from a human donor with toxic epidermal necrolysis, a severe cutaneous drug reaction.

The CDR3 loop reads CASSLTGTPYNEQFF. This chain uses TRBV28 with TRBJ2-1. From germline, CDR1 is MDHEN and CDR2 SYDVKM. The CDR3 is 15 amino acids.

CDR3 sequence: CASSAYTEAFF. The rearrangement joins TRBV7-9 to TRBJ1-1. The CDR3 spans 11 residues. Germline V gives CDR1 SEHNR, CDR2 FQNEAQ (reference sequence).

This CDR3 is CSARVLAGSTDTQYF. The J gene is TRBJ2-3, the V gene TRBV20-1; the TCRdb call, TRBD2, lacks DNA for checking. CDR1 DFQATT and CDR2 SNEGSKA come from the germline V gene (reference sequence). This CDR3 is built from 15 residues.

The genes are TRBV10-1 and TRBJ2-1; without DNA, the TCRdb call of TRBD2 cannot be checked. This CDR3 is built from 14 residues. Germline V gene sequence: CDR1 WNHNN, CDR2 SYGVQD (reference sequence). CDR3 sequence: CASSEGTSLDEQFF.

The chain has TRBV20-1 and TRBJ1-1. From germline, CDR1 is DFQATT and CDR2 SNEGSKA (reference sequence). The CDR3 runs to 14 residues. This CDR3 reads CSALNRGSGTEAFF.

This rearrangement joins TRBV12-3 or TRBV12-4 to TRBJ1-5. The CDR3 runs 14 residues. The chain's CDR3 is CASSWLAGNQPQHF.

The chain recombines TRBV4-3 with TRBJ2-5; the D call from TCRdb, TRBD1, cannot be confirmed without DNA. The CDR3 totals 14 residues. Per the germline V gene, CDR1 is LGHNA and CDR2 is YSLEER. The CDR3 is CASSPAVEPPDQYF.

This rearrangement joins TRBV18 to TRBJ1-2; TCRdb designates TRBD1, a call that cannot be tested without DNA. Germline V gene data show CDR1 as KGHSH and CDR2 as LQKENI. This CDR3 spans 13 amino acids. The CDR3 spells CASSPGQEDGYTF.

The rearrangement joins TRBV20-1 to TRBJ2-7; TCRdb's assignment of TRBD1 cannot be checked, as there is no DNA. CDR1 and CDR2 from the germline V gene are DFQATT and SNEGSKA (reference sequence). The CDR3 has 11 amino acids. Here the CDR3 reads CSARTGGEQYF.

The chain employs TRBV14 and TRBJ1-6. The CDR3 loop spans 13 amino acids. Germline CDR1 and CDR2: SGHDN and FVKESK. The chain's CDR3 is CASSQTYNSPLHF. The complete variable domain, with remaining parts taken from reference TRBV14 and TRBJ1-6, reads EAGVTQFPSHSVIEKGQTVTLRCDPISGHDNLYWYRRVMGKEIKFLLHFVKESKQDESGMPNNRFLAERTGGTYSTLKVQPAELEDSGVYFCASSQTYNSPLHFGNGTRLTVT.

This chain uses TRBV7-9 with TRBJ1-2; the TCRdb call, TRBD1, lacks DNA for checking. The CDR3 runs to 15 residues. Germline loops: CDR1 SEHNR, CDR2 FQNEAQ (reference sequence). The CDR3 here is CASSFLTGGVPGYTF.

V is TRBV4-1 and J is TRBJ2-3; TCRdb returns TRBD2, unconfirmable since there is no DNA. The CDR3 consists of 23 residues. Germline CDR1 is MGHRA and CDR2 is YSYEKL. The CDR3 is CASSPRRTGGRTSGSLSTDTQYF.

This chain uses TRBV19 with TRBJ2-7; TCRdb's assignment of TRBD2 cannot be checked, as there is no DNA. The CDR3 has 15 residues. Germline V gives CDR1 LNHDA, CDR2 SQIVND (reference sequence). The CDR3 sequence: CASKAGLEGSYEQYF. Based on the CDR3 plus reference TRBV19 and TRBJ2-7, the full variable domain is DGGITQSPKYLFRKEGQNVTLSCEQNLNHDAMYWYRQDPGQGLRLIYYSQIVNDFQKGDIAEGYSVSREKKESFPLTVTSAQKNPTAFYLCASKAGLEGSYEQYFGPGTRLTVT.

The rearrangement links TRBV20-1 to TRBJ2-3. The germline V gene encodes CDR1 DFQATT and CDR2 SNEGSKA (reference sequence). This CDR3 has 13 amino acids. The chain's CDR3 is CSARPASTDTQYF.

V is TRBV4-1 and J is TRBJ1-1. Germline V lookup: CDR1 MGHRA, CDR2 YSYEKL. The CDR3 runs 14 residues. CDR3 loop: CASSQRVWDTEAFF.

This chain uses TRBV4-3 with TRBJ2-3; with no DNA, the TCRdb D assignment of TRBD1 cannot be verified. The germline gives CDR1 LGHNA, CDR2 YSLEER. The length of the CDR3 is 15 residues. CDR3 loop: CASSQVTRSTDTQYF.

The rearrangement links TRBV18 to TRBJ1-2; TCRdb selects TRBD1, and the lack of DNA leaves this call unchecked. Germline CDR1 is KGHSH and CDR2 is LQKENI. This CDR3 is 16 amino acids long. CDR3 amino acids: CASSPSRDRVSYGYTF.

This clonotype counts as medium-sized by frequency. The gene calls are TRBV29-1 and TRBJ2-7; TCRdb indicates TRBD2, and absent DNA this call remains unverified. CDR3 length: 14 amino acids. CDR1 is SQVTM, CDR2 ANQGSEA, per germline. The CDR3: CSVEFREGRYEQYF.

The chain joins TRBV14 to TRBJ1-6; TCRdb returns TRBD1, unconfirmable since there is no DNA. CDR3 length: 14 amino acids. CDR1 is SGHDN, CDR2 FVKESK, per germline. This CDR3 reads CASRPDRGDSPLHF.

This chain uses TRBV11-2 with TRBJ2-2; TCRdb proposes TRBD2, but this gene call is untestable without DNA. Germline lookup yields CDR1 SGHAT and CDR2 FQNNGV. CDR3 size: 17 residues. CDR3 amino acids: CASSLDREATNTGELFF.

V gene TRBV20-1 combines with J gene TRBJ2-7; TCRdb outputs TRBD2, but without DNA this stays unchecked. The CDR3 consists of 14 residues. Germline V lookup: CDR1 DFQATT, CDR2 SNEGSKA (reference sequence). CDR3 sequence reads: CSVVDPGLAYEQYF.

Its frequency marks this clonotype as medium-sized (0.01 to 0.1%). The gene calls are TRBV2 and TRBJ2-1; TCRdb indicates TRBD2, and absent DNA this call remains unverified. The CDR3 extends over 18 amino acids. Per the germline V gene, CDR1 is SNHLY and CDR2 is FYNNEI. The CDR3 reads CASKSQHKLSGAYNEQFF.

The chain combines TRBV6-5 with TRBJ2-2; TCRdb's D call, TRBD1, is unchecked because there is no DNA. The length of the CDR3 is 15 residues. Germline lookup yields CDR1 MNHEY and CDR2 SVGAGI. CDR3 amino acids: CASSYSGTGTGELFF.

This sequence joins TRBV10-3 and TRBJ2-1; TCRdb's assignment of TRBD2 cannot be checked, as there is no DNA. There are 15 residues in the CDR3. In germline, CDR1 is ENHRY, CDR2 SYGVKD. The CDR3: CAISESGLAFDEQFF.

The genes are TRBV3-1 and TRBJ2-7; as DNA is missing, the TRBD1 call by TCRdb cannot be tested. The germline gives CDR1 LGHDT, CDR2 YNNKEL (reference sequence). This CDR3 has 16 residues. CDR3 region: CASSQAVWTQTYEQYF.

This clonotype ranks as medium-sized in terms of frequency. V gene TRBV2 combines with J gene TRBJ2-5. The length of the CDR3 is 12 residues. Germline lookup yields CDR1 SNHLY and CDR2 FYNNEI. The CDR3 reads CASRSYQETQYF.

This chain connects TRBV18 to TRBJ2-2. Germline-derived CDR1 and CDR2 are KGHSH and LQKENI. The CDR3 spans 16 residues. The chain's CDR3 is CASSPLVHRNTGELFF.

The chain couples TRBV10-3 to TRBJ1-5. The germline V gene has CDR1 ENHRY and CDR2 SYGVKD. The CDR3 sequence is 12 residues long. The CDR3 sequence: CAISDVGQPQHF.

The CDR3 is CASRADSGTSGTYEQYF. The chain links TRBV28 to TRBJ2-7; the TCRdb call, TRBD2, lacks DNA for checking. This CDR3 has 17 amino acids. From germline, CDR1 is MDHEN and CDR2 SYDVKM. The whole variable domain, remainder taken from reference TRBV28 and TRBJ2-7, is DVKVTQSSRYLVKRTGEKVFLECVQDMDHENMFWYRQDPGLGLRLIYFSYDVKMKEKGDIPEGYSVSREKKERFSLILESASTNQTSMYLCASRADSGTSGTYEQYFGPGTRLTVT.

The CDR3 sequence is CASSLVVGQNGYTF. The V call is TRBV5-1, the J call TRBJ1-2. This CDR3 contains 14 residues. Germline CDR1 is SGHRS and CDR2 is YFSETQ.